The 14 T cell receptor beta chains listed next were all sequenced from one sample in a study of spatial heterogeneity in lung cancer. Broader study findings: Counts of expanded alpha and beta TCRs within tumors tracked the tumor nonsynonymous mutation count.

TCRdb processed the 5' RACE reads anew with MiXCR; each CDR3 protein has one entry. The sample includes 12,000 to 15,000 distinct CDR3 sequences, under 8% of them seen just once. Their target antigens are unknown. Regarding time point: sample taken at primary tumor resection. This sample comprised lung tumor tissue, obtained at surgery. All receptors derive from a male donor with early-stage non-small cell lung cancer.

This clonotype was counted many times. The V gene is TRBV27, the J gene TRBJ1-6; D uncertain. CDR1 and CDR2 (germline): MNHEY, SMNVEV (reference sequence). V was trimmed by 6 bases and J by 12 bases, leaving 21 bases between them. The CDR3 runs 15 residues. The CDR3 nucleotides read TGTGCCAGCAGCCCAGAAGGGCGTATTCGAGGACCCCTCCACTTT. The encoded protein is CASSPEGRIRGPLHF.

At least ten counts were recorded for this clonotype. The chain has TRBV5-5 and TRBJ2-1; 7 bases fit TRBD1. V lost 5 bases to trimming and J lost 6 bases; unmatched junction nucleotides: 8. The CDR3 length is 14 residues. Looked up from germline, CDR1 is SGHKS and CDR2 is YYEKEE (reference sequence). The CDR3 DNA reads as TGTGCCAGCAGAAGGGTGACAGGGATCAATGAGCAGTTCTTC. This translates into CASRRVTGINEQFF.

This clonotype was seen a few times. The chain has TRBV7-8 and TRBJ2-7; either TRBD1 or TRBD2 may fit D (5 bases each). The germline V and J ends were trimmed by 4 bases and 5 bases, with 15 bases remaining between them. This CDR3 is 14 amino acids long. Germline V lookup: CDR1 SGHVS, CDR2 FQNEAQ. DNA of the CDR3: TGTGCCAGCAGCTGGGACGGGGTTCGGGACGAGCAGTACGTC. It codes for CASSWDGVRDEQYV.

The J gene is TRBJ2-3, the V gene TRBV7-2; 8 bases agree with TRBD2. Trimming took 6 bases from V and 4 from J; bases not matched to a gene: 12. Looked up from germline, CDR1 is SGHTA and CDR2 is FQGNSA. This CDR3 has 16 residues. CDR3 in amino acids: CASRLYGGGRSDTQYF. The CDR3 DNA is TGTGCCAGCAGGCTATACGGGGGGGGCCGCTCAGATACGCAGTATTTT. The whole variable domain, remainder taken from reference TRBV7-2 and TRBJ2-3, is GAGVSQSPSNKVTEKGKDVELRCDPISGHTALYWYRQSLGQGLEFLIYFQGNSAPDKSGLPSDRFSAERTGGSVSTLTIQRTQQEDSAVYLCASRLYGGGRSDTQYFGPGTRLTVL.

The V and J genes are TRBV7-7 and TRBJ2-1; D possibly corresponds to TRBD2 (7 bases). CDR1 is SSHAT, CDR2 FNYEAQ, per germline (reference sequence). The V and J ends lost 1 base and 2 bases respectively, with 9 bases between them. The length of the CDR3 is 15 residues. In nucleotides, the CDR3 is TGTGCCAGCAGCTTAGGAGGGGGGGCCTACAATGAGCAGTTCTTC. It translates to CASSLGGGAYNEQFF.

This clonotype was observed a few times. This rearrangement joins TRBV4-1 to TRBJ1-5; D is undetermined. The CDR3 is 18 amino acids. The ends were cut back, 0 bases at V and 4 bases at J, with 19 bases in the middle. Germline CDR1 is MGHRA and CDR2 is YSYEKL. The CDR3 reads CASSQDLVSSGGNQPQHF. The CDR3 DNA follows: TGCGCCAGCAGCCAAGATCTAGTCAGTTCGGGAGGTAATCAGCCCCAGCATTTT.

This clonotype came up a few times. This CDR3 reads CAISETSEQNIQYF. The CDR3, as DNA: TGTGCCATCAGTGAAACTAGCGAGCAAAACATTCAGTACTTC. V usage is TRBV10-3 and J usage is TRBJ2-4; 7 nucleotides align to TRBD2. Germline CDR1 is ENHRY and CDR2 is SYGVKD. This CDR3 region has 14 residues. Unmatched junction bases numbered 4, after V lost 3 bases and J lost 5 bases.

Ten or more counts support this clonotype. The CDR3 DNA reads as TGTGCCAGCAGCTTTAGACAGGGGAATGAAAAACTGTTTTTT. This codes for CASSFRQGNEKLFF. V gene TRBV7-9 combines with J gene TRBJ1-4; TRBD1 agrees at 8 bases. Germline trimming cut 3 bases from V and 5 bases from J; bases unmatched to any gene: 2. The CDR3 is 14 amino acids. Germline values: CDR1 SEHNR, CDR2 FQNEAQ (reference sequence).

This clonotype appeared many times. This rearrangement joins TRBV10-3 to TRBJ2-3; D not resolved. This CDR3 is 11 amino acids long. Germline values: CDR1 ENHRY, CDR2 SYGVKD. V lost 2 bases and J lost 7, with 4 bases in between. This CDR3 is CAISETHTQYF. CDR3 nucleotides: TGTGCCATCAGTGAGACCCATACGCAGTATTTT.

V usage is TRBV7-9 and J usage is TRBJ1-1; D is unresolved. Trimming pared 5 bases from V and 5 bases from J, leaving 15 bases between. The CDR3 runs 14 residues. Germline V gives CDR1 SEHNR, CDR2 FQNEAQ (reference sequence). CDR3 sequence: CASSLSGRATEAFF. The CDR3 nucleotides read TGTGCCAGCAGCCTTTCTGGGAGGGCGACTGAAGCTTTCTTT.

Comments on this clonotype: A clone one base away is much larger, so this may be a read error. The chain uses TRBV6-6 and TRBJ2-5; D unclear. This CDR3 is 13 amino acids long. The V end was cut by 1 base, the J end by 4 bases, with 7 bases between. CDR1 is MNHNY and CDR2 is SVGAGI in the germline V gene (reference sequence). The CDR3 DNA reads as TGTGCCAGCAGTTACTTGAATACAGAGACCCAGTACTTC. It specifies CASSYLNTETQYF.

This clonotype was recorded many times. V and J are TRBV18 and TRBJ1-4; D ambiguous. The V end was cut by 5 bases, the J end by 0 bases, with 10 bases between. This CDR3 comprises 15 residues. Germline assignment: CDR1 KGHSH and CDR2 LQKENI. The CDR3 loop reads CASSTSTTTNEKLFF. In DNA form, the CDR3 reads TGTGCCAGCTCAACATCGACAACAACTAATGAAAAACTGTTTTTT.

Many counts were recorded for this clonotype. The J gene is TRBJ2-6, the V gene TRBV12-3 or TRBV12-4; D is possibly TRBD2 (5 bases). The CDR3 is made up of 13 amino acids. Trimming removed 4 bases at V and 13 bases at J, with 14 bases between. This chain's CDR3 is CASSWAGKLVLTF. Here the CDR3 DNA reads TGTGCCAGCAGTTGGGCCGGGAAATTAGTCCTGACTTTC.

This clonotype was detected ten times or more. The V call is TRBV7-6, the J call TRBJ2-2; 7 bases are a match to TRBD1. The CDR3 spans 15 residues. J was trimmed by 6 bases and V by 0 bases; bases with no gene match: 4. Germline V gene lookup returns CDR1 SGHVS and CDR2 FNYEAQ. CDR3 bases: TGTGCCAGCAGCTTAGCGTCACAGGGGTCCGGGGAGCTGTTTTTT. This translates into CASSLASQGSGELFF.